This record looks at one TCR beta chain sequence and its context. What it binds is not known. PCR primers comprised 60 Vbeta and 13 Jbeta primers. TCRdb's copy holds only in-frame clones and misses some; the assay was immunoSEQ multiplex PCR. The repertoire holds about 150,000 clones, around four fifths seen once, with 3% to 4% in the top ten. This entry comes from a study of cytomegalovirus exposure and HLA in healthy donors. The wider study: Earlier findings included approximately 120 million unique TCR beta sequences obtained from 150 million to 200 million T cells. The study's findings and limits: Listed as cytomegalovirus-associated were 164 TCR beta chains. For most TCR sequences rarity was the rule, although some public TCRs occurred in many donors. A later analysis linked 15,000 to 20,000 TCR beta sequences to HLA alleles at 0.05 false discovery rate.

In germline, CDR1 is SEHNR, CDR2 FQNEAQ (reference sequence). The CDR3 is 14 amino acids. The V end was cut by 0 bases, the J end by 8 bases, with 13 bases between. The gene calls are TRBV7-9 and TRBJ1-2; D remains ambiguous. The sample comprised PBMCs. The sequence was obtained from a male donor in good health and CMV-seronegative. The CDR3 protein is CASSLAEGGRGYTF. In DNA, the CDR3 is TGTGCCAGCAGCTTAGCGGAGGGTGGAAGAGGCTACACCTTC.